This T cell receptor beta chain was sequenced in a study of memory CD4+ T cells and cytomegalovirus serostatus. Here immunoSEQ multiplex PCR was the method, and the copy in TCRdb shows in-frame clones only, minus some. The table shows about 60,000 clones, with 70% to 75% occurring only once. The CDR3 is 15 residues long. Germline values: CDR1 MNHEY, CDR2 SMNVEV (reference sequence). V was pared by 8 bases and J by 2 bases, with 10 bases of the junction left unmatched. Single viable CD3+CD4+CD8-CD45RO+ cells were sorted as the memory CD4+ T cells. CMV serostatus came from serum IgG against pp150, pp28, p38, p52.

This clonotype was sampled from an adult in good health and CMV-seropositive. Sequencing was performed on memory CD4+ T cells from blood. The chain links TRBV27 to TRBJ2-5; TRBD2 matches 8 bases. The CDR3 spells CASAPSGTRQETQYF. The CDR3 nucleotides are TGTGCCAGCGCCCCTTCGGGGACTAGACAAGAGACCCAGTACTTC.